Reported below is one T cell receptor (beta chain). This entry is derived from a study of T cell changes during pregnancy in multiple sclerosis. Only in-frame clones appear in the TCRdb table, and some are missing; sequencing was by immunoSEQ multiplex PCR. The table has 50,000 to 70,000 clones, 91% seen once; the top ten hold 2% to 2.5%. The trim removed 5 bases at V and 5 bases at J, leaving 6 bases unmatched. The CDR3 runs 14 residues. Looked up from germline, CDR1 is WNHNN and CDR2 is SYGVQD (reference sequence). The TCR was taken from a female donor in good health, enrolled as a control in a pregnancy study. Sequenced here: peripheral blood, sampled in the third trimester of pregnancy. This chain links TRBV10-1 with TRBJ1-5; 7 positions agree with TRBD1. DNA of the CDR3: TGCGCCAGCAGTCAAGACAGGGATGATCAGCCCCAGCATTTT. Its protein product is CASSQDRDDQPQHF.